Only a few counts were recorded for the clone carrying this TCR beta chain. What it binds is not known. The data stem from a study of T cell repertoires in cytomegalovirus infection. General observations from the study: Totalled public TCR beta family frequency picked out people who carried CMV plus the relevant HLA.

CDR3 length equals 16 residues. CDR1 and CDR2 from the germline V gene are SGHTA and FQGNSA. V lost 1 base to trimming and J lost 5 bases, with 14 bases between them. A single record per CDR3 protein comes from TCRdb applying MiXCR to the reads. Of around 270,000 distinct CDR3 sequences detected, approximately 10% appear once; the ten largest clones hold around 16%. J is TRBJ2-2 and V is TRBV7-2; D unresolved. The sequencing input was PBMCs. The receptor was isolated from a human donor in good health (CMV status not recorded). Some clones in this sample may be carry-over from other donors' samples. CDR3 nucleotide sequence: TGTGCCAGCAGCTTAGGGGTTAGGGTAAAAACCGGGGAGCTGTTTTTT. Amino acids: CASSLGVRVKTGELFF.